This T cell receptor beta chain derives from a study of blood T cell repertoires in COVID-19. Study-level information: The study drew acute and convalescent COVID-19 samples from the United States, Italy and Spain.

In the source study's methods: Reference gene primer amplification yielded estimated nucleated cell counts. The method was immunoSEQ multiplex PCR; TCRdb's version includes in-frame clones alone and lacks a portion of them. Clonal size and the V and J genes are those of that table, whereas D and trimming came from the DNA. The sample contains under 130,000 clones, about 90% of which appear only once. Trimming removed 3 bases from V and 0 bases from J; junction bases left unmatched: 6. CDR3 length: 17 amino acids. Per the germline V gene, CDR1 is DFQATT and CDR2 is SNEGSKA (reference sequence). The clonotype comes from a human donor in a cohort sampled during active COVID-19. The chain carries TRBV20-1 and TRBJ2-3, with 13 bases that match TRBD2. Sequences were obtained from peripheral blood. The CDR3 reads CSASILAGGESTDTQYF. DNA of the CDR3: TGCAGTGCTAGTATACTAGCGGGGGGGGAAAGCACAGATACGCAGTATTTT.